A single T cell receptor beta chain is shown here with its context. Per the study methods: Reference gene primers were amplified, and this amplification served to estimate nucleated cell counts. Sequenced by immunoSEQ multiplex PCR; TCRdb stores in-frame clones only, minus some. The V and J calls and clone size come from that table; D and trimming were worked out from the DNA. The sample carries approximately 350,000 clones, around four fifths recorded once. This entry is derived from a study of blood T cell repertoires in COVID-19. For the study at large: The study drew acute and convalescent COVID-19 samples from the United States, Italy and Spain. In each case, the material was cDNA or gDNA derived from T cells, B-cell-depleted T cells, or PBMCs.

The germline gives CDR1 PRHDT, CDR2 FYEKMQ (reference sequence). V shed 5 bases and J 4 bases; nucleotides not matched to a gene: 6. This CDR3 region has 14 residues. The sequence came from a man aged 25-45 years with active or convalescent COVID-19. The rearrangement links TRBV13 to TRBJ2-7; 9 positions agree with TRBD1. Sequenced: peripheral blood. The CDR3 spells CASSLGQGRYEQYF. The DNA of the CDR3 is TGTGCCAGCAGCCTCGGACAGGGGAGGTACGAGCAGTACTTC.